This TCR beta chain derives from a study of T cell responses to AZD1222 COVID-19 vaccine. Study-level points and caveats: Spike-specific TCR breadth and depth both grew after two AZD1222 doses. Donor demographics were predominantly white British with a female majority; clonal diversity may be underestimated. Epitopes outside B.1.351 and B.1.1.7 mutated regions reportedly drew nearly half of spike TCRs.

A word on this clone: Its target is unknown.

Per the germline V gene, CDR1 is PRHDT and CDR2 is FYEKMQ (reference sequence). The V gene end was trimmed by 4 bases and the J gene end by 8 bases; junction bases not matched to a gene: 8. The CDR3 spans 14 residues. Clones were read by immunoSEQ multiplex PCR, and TCRdb kept only the in-frame ones, dropping some. The table shows tens of thousands of clones, with approximately 86% occurring only once. The chain combines TRBV13 with TRBJ2-3, with 8 bases matching TRBD1. The receptor was derived from an adult in good health. This material consisted of peripheral blood, taken on day 0 of MenACWY control vaccination. For the CDR3, the DNA is TGTGCCAGCAGCTCCCGAGGACAGGGTGGTACGCAGTATTTT. Encoded protein: CASSSRGQGGTQYF.